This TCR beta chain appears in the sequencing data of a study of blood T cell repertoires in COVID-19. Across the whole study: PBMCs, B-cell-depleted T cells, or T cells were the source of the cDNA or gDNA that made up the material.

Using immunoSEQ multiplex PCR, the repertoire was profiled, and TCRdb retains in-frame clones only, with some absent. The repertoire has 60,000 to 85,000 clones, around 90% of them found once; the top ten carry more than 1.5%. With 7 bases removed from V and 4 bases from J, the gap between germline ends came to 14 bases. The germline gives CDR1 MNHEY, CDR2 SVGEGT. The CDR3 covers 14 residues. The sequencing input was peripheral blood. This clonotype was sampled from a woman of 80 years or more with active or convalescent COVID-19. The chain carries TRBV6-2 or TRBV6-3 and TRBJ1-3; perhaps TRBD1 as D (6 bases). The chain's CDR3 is CASTPWGTGNTIYF. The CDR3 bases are TGTGCCAGCACCCCTTGGGGGACAGGAAACACCATATATTTT.